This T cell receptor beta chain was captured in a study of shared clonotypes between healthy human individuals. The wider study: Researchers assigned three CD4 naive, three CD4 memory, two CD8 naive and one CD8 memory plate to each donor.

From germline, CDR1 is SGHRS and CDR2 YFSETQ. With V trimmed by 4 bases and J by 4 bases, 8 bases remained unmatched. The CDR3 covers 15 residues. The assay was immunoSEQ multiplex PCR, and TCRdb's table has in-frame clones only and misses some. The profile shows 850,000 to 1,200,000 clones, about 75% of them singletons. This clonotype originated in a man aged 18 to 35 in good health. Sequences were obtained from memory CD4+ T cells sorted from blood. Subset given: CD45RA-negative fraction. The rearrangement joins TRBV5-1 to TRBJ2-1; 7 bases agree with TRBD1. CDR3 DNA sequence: TGCGCCAGCAGCCCCGACAGGGTTCGGTACAATGAGCAGTTCTTC. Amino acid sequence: CASSPDRVRYNEQFF.